A single sample gave rise to the 5 T cell receptor beta chains below, sequenced in a study of neoadjuvant anti-PD-1 for oral cavity cancer. As to time point: after neoadjuvant nivolumab, at surgical resection. Only in-frame clones appear in the TCRdb table, and some are missing; sequencing was by immunoSEQ multiplex PCR. The data contain about 72,000 clones, around 83% of them seen just once; the ten biggest clones take up approximately 3.6%. Sequences were derived from PBMCs, sampled after nivolumab (anti-PD-1) treatment. These receptors all come from a person aged 40-85 years with oral cavity squamous cell carcinoma.

The rearrangement joins TRBV19 to TRBJ1-4; D possibly corresponds to TRBD1 (5 bases). The V end was cut by 3 bases, the J end by 4 bases, with 15 bases between. Germline lookup yields CDR1 LNHDA and CDR2 SQIVND (reference sequence). This CDR3 region has 16 residues. This CDR3 is CASSIGVGRINEKLFF. The DNA of the CDR3 is TGTGCCAGTAGTATCGGCGTGGGGCGGATTAATGAAAAACTGTTTTTT.

The V call is TRBV5-1, the J call TRBJ2-1, with D maybe TRBD2 (6 bases). CDR3 length equals 17 residues. Germline loops: CDR1 SGHRS, CDR2 YFSETQ. Trimming took 0 bases from V and 0 from J, leaving 13 bases between them. CDR3 coding DNA: TGCGCCAGCAGCTTGGGTCGTCTAGCGTTCTCCTACAATGAGCAGTTCTTC. Amino acid sequence: CASSLGRLAFSYNEQFF.

This clone was counted a single time. This sequence joins TRBV11-1 and TRBJ2-5, with D uncertain. V was cut by 7 bases and J by 3 bases, with 12 bases left in between. Per the germline V gene, CDR1 is SGHAT and CDR2 is FQDESV (reference sequence). The CDR3 covers 13 residues. The DNA for the CDR3 is TGTGCCAGCACGCAGGACCTAAAAGAGACCCAGTACTTC. This gives the protein CASTQDLKETQYF. Combining the CDR3 with reference TRBV11-1 and TRBJ2-5 gives the whole variable domain EAEVAQSPRYKITEKSQAVAFWCDPISGHATLYWYRQILGQGPELLVQFQDESVVDDSQLPKDRFSAERLKGVDSTLKIQPAELGDSAMYLCASTQDLKETQYFGPGTRLLVL.

J is TRBJ2-7 and V is TRBV19, with D perhaps TRBD2 (6 bases). V gave up 0 bases and J gave up 7 bases, with 7 bases separating them. Germline loops: CDR1 LNHDA, CDR2 SQIVND (reference sequence). The CDR3 sequence is 12 residues long. CDR3: CASSIERGEQYF. Here the CDR3 DNA reads TGTGCCAGTAGTATAGAACGGGGGGAGCAGTACTTC.

This clone is a singleton in its sample. This chain uses TRBV19 with TRBJ2-2; D remains unclear. The germline CDR1 and CDR2 sequences are LNHDA and SQIVND (reference sequence). The CDR3 has 15 residues. The V end lost 3 bases, the J end lost 0 bases, and 8 bases lay between the germline ends. This CDR3 is CASSIFATNTGELFF. The CDR3 nucleotides are TGTGCCAGTAGTATCTTCGCAACGAACACCGGGGAGCTGTTTTTT.